The 16 T cell receptor beta chains reported below all come from one sample, sequenced in a study of spatial heterogeneity in lung cancer. Study results and caveats: Counts that tracked tumor mutation counts were those of expanded intratumoral alpha and beta TCRs.

Via MiXCR, TCRdb re-called the 5' RACE reads, giving one row per CDR3 protein. The sample holds 9,000 or so distinct CDR3 sequences; roughly 2.8% are singletons and the top ten take approximately 15%. Regarding time point: sample taken at primary tumor resection. These receptors are not linked to any known antigen. The input for sequencing was lung tumor tissue, taken at surgery. These receptors were taken from a male donor with early-stage non-small cell lung cancer.

This clonotype was seen only a few times. The chain employs TRBV5-7 and TRBJ2-6; 7 nucleotides line up with TRBD1. TRBV5-7 is an ORF, and what it does is uncertain. CDR3 length: 15 residues. The ends lost 4 bases at V and 2 bases at J; junction bases unmatched: 3. For the CDR3, the DNA is TGTGCCAGCAGCAGGGGGCTAGCTGGGGCCAACGTCCTGACTTTC. Translating gives CASSRGLAGANVLTF.

This clonotype occurred many times. The chain links TRBV7-2 to TRBJ2-5; D possibly matches TRBD1 or TRBD2 (5 bases each). CDR1 is SGHTA and CDR2 is FQGNSA in the germline V gene. V lost 0 bases, J lost 1 base, and 9 bases lay in between. The CDR3 runs 15 residues. CDR3 DNA sequence: TGTGCCAGCAGCTTAGCGAGGGGTCCCCAAGAGACCCAGTACTTC. It translates to CASSLARGPQETQYF.

In this sample, this clonotype turned up many times. Germline is not matched at one junction end, which may reflect a read error. The J gene is TRBJ2-3, the V gene TRBV7-7, with TRBD2 matching over 10 bases. Germline V gene sequence: CDR1 SSHAT, CDR2 FNYEAQ (reference sequence). CDR3 length: 15 residues. The CDR3 loop is CASSLLAGMTDTQYF. The DNA of the CDR3 is TGTGCTAGCAGTTTACTAGCGGGGATGACAGATACGCAGTATTTT.

Many counts were recorded for this clonotype. V and J are TRBV28 and TRBJ1-6; D is ambiguous. CDR1 and CDR2 (germline): MDHEN, SYDVKM. Trimming shortened V by 9 bases and J by 4 bases, and 16 bases separated the two germline ends. This CDR3 region has 15 residues. Written as DNA, the CDR3 is TGTGCCAGTTTGGCTTCCCAGACTTATAATTCACCCCTCCACTTT. Protein sequence: CASLASQTYNSPLHF.

This clonotype appeared many times. The CDR3 DNA sequence: TGTGCCAGCAGCTCACAGGAGAGTACTGAAGCTTTCTTT. Translated: CASSSQESTEAFF. V and J are TRBV7-2 and TRBJ1-1; possibly TRBD1 for D (5 bases). The V and J ends lost 4 bases and 5 bases respectively, with 11 bases between them. CDR1 is SGHTA, CDR2 FQGNSA, per germline. The CDR3 runs to 13 residues.

J is TRBJ2-1 and V is TRBV5-5; 11 bases are a match to TRBD2. Germline trimming cut 0 bases from V and 9 bases from J; bases unmatched to any gene: 2. Germline V gene data show CDR1 as SGHKS and CDR2 as YYEKEE (reference sequence). This CDR3 contains 14 residues. CDR3 nucleotides: TGTGCCAGCAGCTTGGTAGCGGGGGGGGGTGAGCAGTTCTTC. Translated, it gives CASSLVAGGGEQFF.

This clonotype was recorded many times. This chain uses TRBV7-2 with TRBJ2-3, with D perhaps TRBD2 (5 bases). The CDR3 spans 14 residues. CDR1 is SGHTA, CDR2 FQGNSA, per germline. V dropped 0 bases and J dropped 8 bases, with 12 bases sitting between them. CDR3 in DNA: TGTGCCAGCAGCTTAGCCCCCGGCGAGGGTACGCAGTATTTT. As protein: CASSLAPGEGTQYF.

This clonotype is termed medium-sized (0.01 to 0.1%). The chain is built from TRBV20-1 and TRBJ2-7, with D hard to call. In germline, CDR1 is DFQATT, CDR2 SNEGSKA (reference sequence). The V gene lost 1 base and the J gene lost 2 bases, with 3 bases spanning the gap. The CDR3 spans 11 residues. CDR3 region: CSARGAYEQYF. CDR3 nucleotides: TGCAGTGCTAGAGGCGCCTACGAGCAGTACTTC.

This clonotype was observed many times. The rearrangement links TRBV27 to TRBJ1-4, with 8 positions matching TRBD1. The CDR3 runs to 15 residues. Germline CDR1 MNHEY, CDR2 SMNVEV (reference sequence). Trimming removed 5 bases from V and 3 bases from J; junction bases left unmatched: 5. CDR3: CASSKTGGPNEKLFF. The CDR3 coding sequence is TGTGCCAGCAGTAAAACAGGGGGGCCTAATGAAAAACTGTTTTTT.

Ten or more counts support this clonotype. This sequence joins TRBV7-6 and TRBJ2-1; TRBD1 matches 8 bases. Looked up from germline, CDR1 is SGHVS and CDR2 is FNYEAQ. Trimming cost V 5 bases and J 0 bases; bases outside gene matches: 3. This CDR3 spans 15 amino acids. CDR3 amino acids: CASSRDRGSYNEQFF. The CDR3 bases are TGTGCCAGCAGCCGTGACAGGGGCTCCTACAATGAGCAGTTCTTC.

This clonotype occurred many times. The chain carries TRBV7-2 and TRBJ1-6; 9 bases are shared with TRBD1. The CDR3 length is 15 residues. Germline trimming cut 0 bases from V and 14 bases from J; bases unmatched to any gene: 8. CDR1 is SGHTA, CDR2 FQGNSA, per germline. CDR3 DNA: TGTGCCAGCAGCTTAGCCGGGACAGGGTTTCGCACCCTCCACTTT. Its translation: CASSLAGTGFRTLHF.

In its sample, this clonotype was seen many times. The V and J genes are TRBV7-9 and TRBJ1-4; maybe TRBD1 (6 bases). Deletions cut 5 bases from V and 7 bases from J, with 20 bases between. From germline, CDR1 is SEHNR and CDR2 FQNEAQ (reference sequence). CDR3 length equals 16 residues. The CDR3 loop reads CASSPKEAQGFEKLFF. The CDR3, as DNA: TGTGCCAGCAGCCCGAAGGAAGCACAGGGATTTGAAAAACTGTTTTTT.

This clonotype was seen at least ten times. The rearrangement uses TRBV20-1 and TRBJ2-7, with unresolved D. Per germline, CDR1 DFQATT and CDR2 SNEGSKA (reference sequence). The CDR3 is made up of 12 amino acids. The V and J ends lost 1 base and 3 bases respectively, with 7 bases between them. Here the CDR3 reads CSARGQDYEQYF. The CDR3 DNA reads TGCAGTGCTAGAGGGCAGGACTACGAGCAGTACTTC.

This clonotype is medium-sized (0.01 to 0.1%) by share. The chain recombines TRBV5-1 with TRBJ2-7; TRBD1 is a possible D gene (5 bases). The CDR3 is 12 amino acids. V was clipped by 4 bases and J by 6 bases, with 11 bases between them. The germline V gene has CDR1 SGHRS and CDR2 YFSETQ. The CDR3 protein is CASSPQGIEQYF. In DNA, the CDR3 is TGCGCCAGCAGCCCTCAGGGAATCGAGCAGTACTTC.

This clonotype was recorded at least ten times. This chain uses TRBV9 with TRBJ2-1; D is perhaps TRBD1 (7 bases). Germline loops: CDR1 SGDLS, CDR2 YYNGEE. This CDR3 contains 16 residues. Deletions cut 0 bases from V and 5 bases from J, with 15 bases between. In DNA form, the CDR3 reads TGTGCCAGCAGCGTAGGGGGGACTGGACAGGACAATGAGCAGTTCTTC. Its protein product is CASSVGGTGQDNEQFF.

The chain recombines TRBV12-3 or TRBV12-4 with TRBJ1-2, with 8 bases lining up with TRBD1. There are 14 residues in the CDR3. J gave up 7 bases and V 4 bases, and 8 bases lay outside the gene matches. This CDR3 is CASSSRTGSSGYTF. CDR3 DNA: TGTGCCAGCAGTTCAAGGACAGGGAGCTCTGGCTACACCTTC.